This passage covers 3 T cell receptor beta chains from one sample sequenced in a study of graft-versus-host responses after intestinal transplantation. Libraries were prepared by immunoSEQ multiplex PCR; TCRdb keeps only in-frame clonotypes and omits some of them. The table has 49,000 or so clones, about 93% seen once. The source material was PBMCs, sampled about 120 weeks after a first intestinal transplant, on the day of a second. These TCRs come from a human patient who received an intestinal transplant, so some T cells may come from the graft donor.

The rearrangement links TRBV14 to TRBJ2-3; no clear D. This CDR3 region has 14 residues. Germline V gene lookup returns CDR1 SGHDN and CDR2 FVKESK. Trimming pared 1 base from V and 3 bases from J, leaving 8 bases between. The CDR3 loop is CASSQGIGTDTQYF. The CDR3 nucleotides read TGTGCCAGCAGCCAAGGGATAGGGACAGATACGCAGTATTTT.

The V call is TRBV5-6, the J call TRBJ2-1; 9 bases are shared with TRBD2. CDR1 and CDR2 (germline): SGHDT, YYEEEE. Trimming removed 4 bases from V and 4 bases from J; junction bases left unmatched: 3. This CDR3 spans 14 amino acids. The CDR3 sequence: CASSHGLAYNEQFF. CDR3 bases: TGTGCCAGCAGCCATGGACTAGCGTACAATGAGCAGTTCTTC. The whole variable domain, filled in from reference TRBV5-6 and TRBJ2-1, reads DAGVTQSPTHLIKTRGQQVTLRCSPKSGHDTVSWYQQALGQGPQFIFQYYEEEERQRGNFPDRFSGHQFPNYSSELNVNALLLGDSALYLCASSHGLAYNEQFFGPGTRLTVL.

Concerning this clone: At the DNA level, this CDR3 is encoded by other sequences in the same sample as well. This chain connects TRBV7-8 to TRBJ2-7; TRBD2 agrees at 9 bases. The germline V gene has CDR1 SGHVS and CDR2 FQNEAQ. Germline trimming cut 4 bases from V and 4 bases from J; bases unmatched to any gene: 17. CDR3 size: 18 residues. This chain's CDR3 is CASSYIRDGGRVTYEQYF. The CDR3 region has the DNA TGTGCCAGCAGCTATATCCGGGATGGCGGGAGGGTAACTTACGAGCAGTACTTC.